This TCR beta chain was identified in a study of T cells after posttransplantation cyclophosphamide. General study points: After PTCy, TRB diversity resembled that of CNI/methotrexate controls. Blood and skin or GI T cell repertoires showed limited TRB overlap. Later post-transplant blood repertoires were often dominated by donor CD8+ memory clones.

The data were produced by immunoSEQ multiplex PCR, yet TCRdb's version contains in-frame clones alone and is incomplete. The table has tens of thousands of clones, roughly 78% seen once; the top ten hold approximately 8.7%. Cyclophosphamide on days +3 and +4 followed busulfan-fludarabine conditioning and a marrow graft. The germline V gene has CDR1 MNHEY and CDR2 SMNVEV (reference sequence). This CDR3 contains 16 residues. V shed 3 bases, J shed 2 bases, and the junction held 8 bases outside the gene matches. This clone was observed a few times. What it binds is unknown. This TCR came from a female patient aged 40 to 50 who received an allogeneic stem cell transplant from a related donor, was CMV-positive, and had no GVHD. T cells may partly derive from the graft donor. The J gene is TRBJ1-1, the V gene TRBV27, with 8 nucleotides matching TRBD1. The input for sequencing was CD4+ T cells sorted from blood, taken around 2,000 days after a stem cell transplant with posttransplant cyclophosphamide. CDR3: CASSFRQGALNTEAFF. CDR3 bases: TGTGCCAGCAGTTTCAGGCAGGGGGCGTTAAACACTGAAGCTTTCTTT.